These 7 T cell receptor beta chains were all obtained from the same sample, sequenced in a study of CD8 T cells in ankylosing spondylitis. TCRdb re-called the 5' RACE reads through MiXCR, storing one row per CDR3 protein. The data show under 150,000 distinct CDR3 sequences, around 10% seen once. The sample was blood, either unsorted or a sorted T cell fraction (not recorded which). The receptor source for this set is a female donor with ankylosing spondylitis or in good health (not recorded which).

This clonotype appeared many times. The chain recombines TRBV5-6 with TRBJ2-2, with 9 nucleotides matching TRBD1. The CDR3 is 17 amino acids. J was trimmed by 3 bases and V by 2 bases; bases with no gene match: 8. Looked up from germline, CDR1 is SGHDT and CDR2 is YYEEEE. CDR3 coding DNA: TGTGCCAGCAGCTTAAACCGGGACAGGGAGTACACCGGGGAGCTGTTTTTT. Translation: CASSLNRDREYTGELFF.

This clonotype has a count of ten or more. This CDR3 is CASSLLLSEQYF. DNA for the CDR3: TGTGCCAGCAGTTTACTCCTGTCCGAGCAGTACTTC. V usage is TRBV12-3 or TRBV12-4 and J usage is TRBJ2-7; no firm D call. This CDR3 contains 12 residues. Trimming stripped 2 bases from V and 6 bases from J, with 8 bases between.

This clonotype was found many times. The rearrangement links TRBV7-3 to TRBJ2-3, with D possibly matching TRBD2 (6 bases). CDR3 length: 17 residues. CDR1 is SGHTA, CDR2 FQGTGA, per germline. V gave up 3 bases and J gave up 5 bases, with 21 bases separating them. CDR3 bases: TGTGCCAGCAGCTTGTCGGTGGCGGGGAGCCTGGGAGATACGCAGTATTTT. Residues: CASSLSVAGSLGDTQYF.

This clonotype appeared many times. V is TRBV5-1 and J is TRBJ2-3, with TRBD2 identical over 10 bases. Trimming removed 1 base from V and 2 bases from J; junction bases left unmatched: 13. Germline values: CDR1 SGHRS, CDR2 YFSETQ. This CDR3 is built from 19 residues. The CDR3 bases are TGCGCCAGCAGCTTGTTCGGGACTAGCGTTCTAGGCCTCACAGATACGCAGTATTTT. Its translation is CASSLFGTSVLGLTDTQYF.

This clonotype was observed many times. This chain links TRBV19 with TRBJ2-1; D remains unclear. V was clipped by 5 bases and J by 0 bases, with 11 bases between them. Looked up from germline, CDR1 is LNHDA and CDR2 is SQIVND (reference sequence). The length of the CDR3 is 15 residues. The CDR3 sequence: CASSPQTSSYNEQFF. CDR3 nucleotide sequence: TGTGCCAGTAGTCCTCAGACGAGCTCCTACAATGAGCAGTTCTTC.

At least ten counts were recorded for this clonotype. The V call is TRBV12-3 or TRBV12-4, the J call TRBJ2-6, with D maybe TRBD2 (5 bases). Trimming stripped 6 bases from V and 0 bases from J, with 9 bases between. The CDR3 runs 15 residues. The CDR3 nucleotides are TGTGCCAGCAGAGGACTGAGCTCTGGGGCCAACGTCCTGACTTTC. This gives the protein CASRGLSSGANVLTF.

This clonotype was counted at least ten times. The genes are TRBV9 and TRBJ2-3, with D perhaps matching TRBD1 (5 bases). CDR1 is SGDLS and CDR2 is YYNGEE in the germline V gene. The CDR3 totals 15 residues. V was pared by 0 bases and J by 3 bases, with 11 bases between. CDR3 sequence (DNA): TGTGCCAGCAGCGTAGAAGGGGTAGGGACAGATACGCAGTATTTT. Residues: CASSVEGVGTDTQYF.